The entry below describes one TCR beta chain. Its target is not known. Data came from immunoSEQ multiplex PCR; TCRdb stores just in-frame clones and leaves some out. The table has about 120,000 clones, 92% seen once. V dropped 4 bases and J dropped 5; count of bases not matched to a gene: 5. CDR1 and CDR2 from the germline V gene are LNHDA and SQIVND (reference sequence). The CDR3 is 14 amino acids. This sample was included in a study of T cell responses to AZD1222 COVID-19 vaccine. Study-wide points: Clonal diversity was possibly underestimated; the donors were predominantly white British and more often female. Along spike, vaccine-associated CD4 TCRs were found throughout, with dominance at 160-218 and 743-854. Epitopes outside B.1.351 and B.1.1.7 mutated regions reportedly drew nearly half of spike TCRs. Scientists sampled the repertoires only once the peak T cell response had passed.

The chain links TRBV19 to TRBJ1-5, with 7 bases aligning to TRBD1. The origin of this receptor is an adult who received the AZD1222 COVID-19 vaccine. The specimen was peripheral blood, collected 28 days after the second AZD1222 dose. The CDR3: CASSTTGKHQPQHF. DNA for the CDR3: TGTGCCAGTAGTACGACAGGGAAACATCAGCCCCAGCATTTT.